A single sample is the source of the 5 T cell receptor beta chains below, sequenced in a study of T-cell memory formation after mild COVID-19. MiXCR was run by TCRdb on the 5' RACE reads, yielding one entry per CDR3 protein. The table records 350,000 to 500,000 distinct CDR3 sequences, about a sixth of them present only once. Sequencing used PBMCs or a T cell subset sorted from them (not recorded which). Source of these receptors: a young man who had mild COVID-19 (a few samples of this study predate the infection). Cell type and time point are not known.

This clonotype was counted ten times or more. The chain links TRBV18 to TRBJ2-2; tentative D call: TRBD1 (6 bases). This CDR3 region has 16 residues. The ends were cut back, 2 bases at V and 2 bases at J, with 12 bases in the middle. Germline values: CDR1 KGHSH, CDR2 LQKENI. CDR3 sequence reads: CASSPIRGQNTGELFF. The CDR3 bases are TGTGCCAGCTCACCAATCAGGGGTCAAAACACCGGGGAGCTGTTTTTT.

This clonotype was seen a few times. The chain carries TRBV6-5 and TRBJ2-2; D is undetermined. From germline, CDR1 is MNHEY and CDR2 SVGAGI. The CDR3 consists of 15 residues. V dropped 0 bases and J dropped 1 base, with 6 bases sitting between them. CDR3 coding DNA: TGTGCCAGCAGTTACTCGTACAAGAACACCGGGGAGCTGTTTTTT. It is translated as CASSYSYKNTGELFF.

J is TRBJ2-5 and V is TRBV5-1, with D tentatively TRBD1 or TRBD2 (5 bases each). Trimming stripped 7 bases from V and 1 base from J, with 17 bases between. The germline V gene has CDR1 SGHRS and CDR2 YFSETQ. CDR3 length: 15 amino acids. CDR3 residues: CASGAVGVTQETQYF. The CDR3 DNA is TGCGCCAGCGGCGCCGTGGGGGTTACCCAAGAGACCCAGTACTTC.

This clonotype was observed at least ten times. This sequence joins TRBV9 and TRBJ2-1; 9 nucleotides agree with TRBD2. Germline loops: CDR1 SGDLS, CDR2 YYNGEE. V dropped 1 base and J dropped 6; count of bases not matched to a gene: 5. This CDR3 contains 15 residues. The CDR3 region is CASSVTAGGFNEQFF. The CDR3 nucleotides read TGTGCCAGCAGCGTAACGGCGGGGGGGTTCAATGAGCAGTTCTTC.

This clonotype occurred a few times. The chain couples TRBV28 to TRBJ1-5; D not resolved. The germline V gene encodes CDR1 MDHEN and CDR2 SYDVKM. The CDR3 runs to 16 residues. V lost 8 bases and J lost 6, with 23 bases in between. CDR3 protein: CASGFLTLLGGQPQHF. CDR3 nucleotides: TGTGCCAGCGGATTCCTCACCCTGCTTGGTGGTCAGCCCCAGCATTTT.